This T cell receptor (beta chain) comes out of a study of cytomegalovirus exposure and HLA in healthy donors. Regarding the study as a whole: A later analysis found TCR association rates differed by HLA locus, highest for DRB1 and lowest for HLA-C. In a later analysis, compared with equally common non-associated chains, HLA-associated beta chains were more expanded. Sequencing depth across donors, presence/absence analyses assumed, was roughly uniform.

Concerning this clone itself: Its antigen is currently unknown.

60 Vbeta and 13 Jbeta primers were used in PCR. Sequencing was performed with immunoSEQ multiplex PCR; in TCRdb, only in-frame clones are kept and a portion is missing. The data hold 150,000 to 180,000 clones, with around 68% observed a single time. Losses at the gene ends were 4 bases for V and 0 bases for J; bases not matched to a gene: 7. The CDR3 is 18 amino acids. The germline gives CDR1 LGHNA, CDR2 YNFKEQ. This TCR was recovered from a man aged 25-45 years in good health and CMV-seronegative. The chain links TRBV4-2 to TRBJ1-3; 12 bases line up with TRBD1. The sample taken for sequencing was PBMCs. This CDR3 is CASSPVGTGGRSGNTIYF. CDR3 nucleotide sequence: TGTGCCAGCAGCCCCGTGGGGACAGGGGGCCGCTCTGGAAACACCATATATTTT.